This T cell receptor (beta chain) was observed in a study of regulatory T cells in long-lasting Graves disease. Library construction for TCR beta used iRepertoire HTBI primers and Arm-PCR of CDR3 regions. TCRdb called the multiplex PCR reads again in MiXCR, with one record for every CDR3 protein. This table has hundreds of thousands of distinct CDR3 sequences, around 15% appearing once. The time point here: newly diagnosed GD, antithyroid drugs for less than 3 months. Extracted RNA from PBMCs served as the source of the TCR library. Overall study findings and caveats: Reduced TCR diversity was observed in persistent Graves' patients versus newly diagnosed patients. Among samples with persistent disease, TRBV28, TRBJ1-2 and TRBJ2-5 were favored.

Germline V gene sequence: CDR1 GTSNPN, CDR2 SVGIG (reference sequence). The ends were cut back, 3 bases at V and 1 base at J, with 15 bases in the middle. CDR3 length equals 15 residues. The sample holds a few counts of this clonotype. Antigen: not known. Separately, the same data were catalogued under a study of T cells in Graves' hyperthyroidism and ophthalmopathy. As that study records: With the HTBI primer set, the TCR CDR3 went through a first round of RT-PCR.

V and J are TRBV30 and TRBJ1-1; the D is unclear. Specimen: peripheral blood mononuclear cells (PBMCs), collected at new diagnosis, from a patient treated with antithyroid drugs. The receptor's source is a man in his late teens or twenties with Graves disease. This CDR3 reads CAWSAGRTWNTEAFF. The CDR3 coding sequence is TGTGCCTGGAGCGCCGGACGAACCTGGAACACTGAAGCTTTCTTT.